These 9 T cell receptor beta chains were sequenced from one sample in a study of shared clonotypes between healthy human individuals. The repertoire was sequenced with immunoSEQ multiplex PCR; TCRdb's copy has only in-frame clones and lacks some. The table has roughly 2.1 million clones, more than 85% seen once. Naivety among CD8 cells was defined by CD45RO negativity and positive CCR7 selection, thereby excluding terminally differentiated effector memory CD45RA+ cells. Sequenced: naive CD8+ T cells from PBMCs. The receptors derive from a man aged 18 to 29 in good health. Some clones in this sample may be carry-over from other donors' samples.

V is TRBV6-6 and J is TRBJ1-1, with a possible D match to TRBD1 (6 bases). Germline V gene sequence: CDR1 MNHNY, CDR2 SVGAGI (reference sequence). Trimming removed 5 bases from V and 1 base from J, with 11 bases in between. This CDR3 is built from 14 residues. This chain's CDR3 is CASSPVTGNTEAFF. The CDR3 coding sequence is TGTGCCAGCAGTCCCGTGACAGGGAACACTGAAGCTTTCTTT.

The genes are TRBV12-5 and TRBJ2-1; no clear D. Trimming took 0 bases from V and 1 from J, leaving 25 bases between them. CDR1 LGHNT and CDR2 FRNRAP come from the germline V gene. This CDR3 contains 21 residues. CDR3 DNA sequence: TGTGCTAGTGGTTTGGTACCCCCCGGCAGGCGCGGAAGGTGGTCCTACAATGAGCAGTTCTTC. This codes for CASGLVPPGRRGRWSYNEQFF.

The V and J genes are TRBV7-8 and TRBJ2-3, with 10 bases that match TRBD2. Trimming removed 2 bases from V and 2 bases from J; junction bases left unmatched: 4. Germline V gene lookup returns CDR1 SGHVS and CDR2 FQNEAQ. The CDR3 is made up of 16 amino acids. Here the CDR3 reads CASSLIGLAATDTQYF. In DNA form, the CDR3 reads TGTGCCAGCAGCTTAATCGGACTAGCGGCCACAGATACGCAGTATTTT.

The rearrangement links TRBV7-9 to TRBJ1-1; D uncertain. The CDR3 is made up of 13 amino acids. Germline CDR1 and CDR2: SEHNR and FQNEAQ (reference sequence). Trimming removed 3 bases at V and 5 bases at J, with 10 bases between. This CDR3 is CASSFSGRTEAFF. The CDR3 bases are TGTGCCAGCAGCTTCTCGGGAAGGACTGAAGCTTTCTTT.

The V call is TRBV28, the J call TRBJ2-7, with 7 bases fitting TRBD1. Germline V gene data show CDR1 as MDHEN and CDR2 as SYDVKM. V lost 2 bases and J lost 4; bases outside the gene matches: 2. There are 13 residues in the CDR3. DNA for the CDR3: TGTGCCAGCAGTTTAACAGGGGAATACGAGCAGTACTTC. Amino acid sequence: CASSLTGEYEQYF.

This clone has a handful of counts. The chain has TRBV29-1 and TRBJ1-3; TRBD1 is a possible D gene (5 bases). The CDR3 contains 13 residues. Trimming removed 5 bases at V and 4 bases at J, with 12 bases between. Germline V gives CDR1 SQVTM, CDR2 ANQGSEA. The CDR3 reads CSVWQGSGNTIYF. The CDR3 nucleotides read TGCAGCGTTTGGCAGGGTTCAGGAAACACCATATATTTT.

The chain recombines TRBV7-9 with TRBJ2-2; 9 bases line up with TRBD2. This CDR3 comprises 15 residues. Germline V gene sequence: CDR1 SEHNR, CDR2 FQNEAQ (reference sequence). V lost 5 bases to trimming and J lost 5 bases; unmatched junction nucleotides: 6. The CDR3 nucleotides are TGTGCCAGCAGCCGGCGGGAGGGGGATACCGGGGAGCTGTTTTTT. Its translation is CASSRREGDTGELFF.

The CDR3 loop reads CASSSTGLGSYEQYF. CDR3 DNA sequence: TGTGCCAGCAGCTCGACAGGACTAGGAAGTTACGAGCAGTACTTC. The V and J genes are TRBV7-9 and TRBJ2-7; D is possibly TRBD2 (7 bases). V was shortened by 4 bases and J by 4 bases, with 17 bases between the two germline ends. The CDR3 covers 15 residues. In germline, CDR1 is SEHNR, CDR2 FQNEAQ (reference sequence).

CDR3 bases: TGTGCCAGCAGCTTGTGGGACGGCGGCTGGCGGGAGACCCAGTACTTC. Its translation: CASSLWDGGWRETQYF. The chain recombines TRBV5-6 with TRBJ2-5, with D possibly called TRBD1 or TRBD2 (5 bases each). V lost 1 base, J lost 5 bases, and 18 bases lay in between. CDR1 SGHDT and CDR2 YYEEEE come from the germline V gene. There are 16 residues in the CDR3.